This TCR beta chain derives from a study of shared clonotypes between healthy human individuals. This CDR3 has 15 residues. V gave up 0 bases and J gave up 5 bases, with 10 bases separating them. Per the germline V gene, CDR1 is ENHRY and CDR2 is SYGVKD. Each PCR replicate run on unsorted PBMC took in around 300 ng DNA, approximately 30,000 T cell genomes. TCRdb's copy holds only in-frame clones and misses some; the assay was immunoSEQ multiplex PCR. The table has fewer than 650,000 clones, 75% to 85% seen once; the top ten hold 10% to 15%. Study-level results: Sequencing depth was expected to affect clonotype sharing among donors.

Worth noting for this clone: Its matching antigen is unknown.

Sequenced sample: PBMCs. The source of this sequence is a woman aged 35 to 49 in good health. Some clones in this sample may be carry-over from other donors' samples. The gene calls are TRBV10-3 and TRBJ1-4; possible D gene TRBD1, 5 bases. The CDR3: CAISESQGLNEKLFF. CDR3 in DNA: TGTGCCATCAGTGAGTCGCAGGGTTTGAATGAAAAACTGTTTTTT.